Below are 8 T cell receptor beta chains sequenced from a single sample in a study of blood T cell repertoires in COVID-19. TCRdb keeps only in-frame clones here, not all; method: immunoSEQ multiplex PCR. In the table there are roughly 190,000 clones, less than 85% of which are singletons. The sequenced sample consisted of PBMCs or T cells enriched from blood (not recorded which). Receptors originate from a woman aged 25 to 39 who had recovered from COVID-19.

A single count supports this clone. This chain joins TRBV30 and TRBJ2-7, with TRBD2 as a possible D gene (5 bases). The CDR3 has 12 residues. Germline V gene sequence: CDR1 GTSNPN, CDR2 SVGIG (reference sequence). V lost 3 bases, J lost 4 bases, and 10 bases lay in between. This CDR3 reads CAWSEGRYEQYF. CDR3 coding DNA: TGTGCCTGGAGCGAGGGAAGATACGAGCAGTACTTC.

The rearrangement joins TRBV3-1 (or the pseudogene TRBV3-2) to TRBJ1-2; D remains unclear. The CDR3 sequence is 16 residues long. V was clipped by 0 bases and J by 1 base, with 12 bases between them. CDR1 LGHDT and CDR2 YNNKEL come from the germline V gene (reference sequence). The CDR3 loop is CASSQDRGSLNYGYTF. The CDR3, as DNA: TGTGCCAGCAGCCAAGATCGAGGCAGTCTTAACTATGGCTACACCTTC.

V is TRBV6-5 and J is TRBJ1-5; the match to TRBD1 covers 8 bases. V lost 6 bases and J lost 5; bases outside the gene matches: 9. Germline V gene data show CDR1 as MNHEY and CDR2 as SVGAGI. The CDR3 covers 15 residues. The CDR3 reads CASRPYGQGDQPQHF. CDR3 nucleotide sequence: TGTGCCAGCAGGCCTTACGGACAGGGTGATCAGCCCCAGCATTTT.

The chain combines TRBV15 with TRBJ1-3; D possibly corresponds to TRBD1 (5 bases). The CDR3 totals 19 residues. Looked up from germline, CDR1 is LNHNV and CDR2 is YYDKDF (reference sequence). Deletions cut 1 base from V and 4 bases from J, with 23 bases between. The CDR3 DNA reads TGTGCCACCAGCAGAGGTCACCCTCAGGGAATTAAATCCGGAAACACCATATATTTT. Protein product: CATSRGHPQGIKSGNTIYF.

The chain uses TRBV28 and TRBJ1-2; no definite D call. Trimming removed 10 bases at V and 1 base at J, with 13 bases between. Germline V gives CDR1 MDHEN, CDR2 SYDVKM. This CDR3 is built from 13 residues. The chain's CDR3 is CAITVGRNYGYTF. DNA of the CDR3: TGTGCCATCACGGTGGGCCGTAACTATGGCTACACCTTC.

V usage is TRBV6-4 and J usage is TRBJ2-2, with TRBD1 matching over 8 bases. CDR3 size: 15 residues. Germline-derived CDR1 and CDR2 are MRHNA and SNTAGT. Trimming cost V 3 bases and J 4 bases; bases outside gene matches: 4. CDR3 sequence: CASSEPGQGTGELFF. As DNA, the CDR3 is TGTGCCAGCAGTGAACCTGGACAGGGCACCGGGGAGCTGTTTTTT.

J is TRBJ1-2 and V is TRBV19; D perhaps matches TRBD1 (6 bases). This CDR3 is built from 15 residues. Germline V lookup: CDR1 LNHDA, CDR2 SQIVND (reference sequence). Trimming took 5 bases from V and 4 from J, leaving 17 bases between them. CDR3 sequence (DNA): TGTGCCAGTAGTCCAGGCGGACAGCGTATCTATGGCTACACCTTC. It yields the protein CASSPGGQRIYGYTF.

The gene calls are TRBV28 and TRBJ2-3; D ambiguous. Trimming removed 2 bases from V and 5 bases from J, with 5 bases in between. CDR1 and CDR2 (germline): MDHEN, SYDVKM. This CDR3 has 12 residues. CDR3 DNA: TGTGCCAGCAGTTTAAACATAGATACGCAGTATTTT. It is translated as CASSLNIDTQYF.